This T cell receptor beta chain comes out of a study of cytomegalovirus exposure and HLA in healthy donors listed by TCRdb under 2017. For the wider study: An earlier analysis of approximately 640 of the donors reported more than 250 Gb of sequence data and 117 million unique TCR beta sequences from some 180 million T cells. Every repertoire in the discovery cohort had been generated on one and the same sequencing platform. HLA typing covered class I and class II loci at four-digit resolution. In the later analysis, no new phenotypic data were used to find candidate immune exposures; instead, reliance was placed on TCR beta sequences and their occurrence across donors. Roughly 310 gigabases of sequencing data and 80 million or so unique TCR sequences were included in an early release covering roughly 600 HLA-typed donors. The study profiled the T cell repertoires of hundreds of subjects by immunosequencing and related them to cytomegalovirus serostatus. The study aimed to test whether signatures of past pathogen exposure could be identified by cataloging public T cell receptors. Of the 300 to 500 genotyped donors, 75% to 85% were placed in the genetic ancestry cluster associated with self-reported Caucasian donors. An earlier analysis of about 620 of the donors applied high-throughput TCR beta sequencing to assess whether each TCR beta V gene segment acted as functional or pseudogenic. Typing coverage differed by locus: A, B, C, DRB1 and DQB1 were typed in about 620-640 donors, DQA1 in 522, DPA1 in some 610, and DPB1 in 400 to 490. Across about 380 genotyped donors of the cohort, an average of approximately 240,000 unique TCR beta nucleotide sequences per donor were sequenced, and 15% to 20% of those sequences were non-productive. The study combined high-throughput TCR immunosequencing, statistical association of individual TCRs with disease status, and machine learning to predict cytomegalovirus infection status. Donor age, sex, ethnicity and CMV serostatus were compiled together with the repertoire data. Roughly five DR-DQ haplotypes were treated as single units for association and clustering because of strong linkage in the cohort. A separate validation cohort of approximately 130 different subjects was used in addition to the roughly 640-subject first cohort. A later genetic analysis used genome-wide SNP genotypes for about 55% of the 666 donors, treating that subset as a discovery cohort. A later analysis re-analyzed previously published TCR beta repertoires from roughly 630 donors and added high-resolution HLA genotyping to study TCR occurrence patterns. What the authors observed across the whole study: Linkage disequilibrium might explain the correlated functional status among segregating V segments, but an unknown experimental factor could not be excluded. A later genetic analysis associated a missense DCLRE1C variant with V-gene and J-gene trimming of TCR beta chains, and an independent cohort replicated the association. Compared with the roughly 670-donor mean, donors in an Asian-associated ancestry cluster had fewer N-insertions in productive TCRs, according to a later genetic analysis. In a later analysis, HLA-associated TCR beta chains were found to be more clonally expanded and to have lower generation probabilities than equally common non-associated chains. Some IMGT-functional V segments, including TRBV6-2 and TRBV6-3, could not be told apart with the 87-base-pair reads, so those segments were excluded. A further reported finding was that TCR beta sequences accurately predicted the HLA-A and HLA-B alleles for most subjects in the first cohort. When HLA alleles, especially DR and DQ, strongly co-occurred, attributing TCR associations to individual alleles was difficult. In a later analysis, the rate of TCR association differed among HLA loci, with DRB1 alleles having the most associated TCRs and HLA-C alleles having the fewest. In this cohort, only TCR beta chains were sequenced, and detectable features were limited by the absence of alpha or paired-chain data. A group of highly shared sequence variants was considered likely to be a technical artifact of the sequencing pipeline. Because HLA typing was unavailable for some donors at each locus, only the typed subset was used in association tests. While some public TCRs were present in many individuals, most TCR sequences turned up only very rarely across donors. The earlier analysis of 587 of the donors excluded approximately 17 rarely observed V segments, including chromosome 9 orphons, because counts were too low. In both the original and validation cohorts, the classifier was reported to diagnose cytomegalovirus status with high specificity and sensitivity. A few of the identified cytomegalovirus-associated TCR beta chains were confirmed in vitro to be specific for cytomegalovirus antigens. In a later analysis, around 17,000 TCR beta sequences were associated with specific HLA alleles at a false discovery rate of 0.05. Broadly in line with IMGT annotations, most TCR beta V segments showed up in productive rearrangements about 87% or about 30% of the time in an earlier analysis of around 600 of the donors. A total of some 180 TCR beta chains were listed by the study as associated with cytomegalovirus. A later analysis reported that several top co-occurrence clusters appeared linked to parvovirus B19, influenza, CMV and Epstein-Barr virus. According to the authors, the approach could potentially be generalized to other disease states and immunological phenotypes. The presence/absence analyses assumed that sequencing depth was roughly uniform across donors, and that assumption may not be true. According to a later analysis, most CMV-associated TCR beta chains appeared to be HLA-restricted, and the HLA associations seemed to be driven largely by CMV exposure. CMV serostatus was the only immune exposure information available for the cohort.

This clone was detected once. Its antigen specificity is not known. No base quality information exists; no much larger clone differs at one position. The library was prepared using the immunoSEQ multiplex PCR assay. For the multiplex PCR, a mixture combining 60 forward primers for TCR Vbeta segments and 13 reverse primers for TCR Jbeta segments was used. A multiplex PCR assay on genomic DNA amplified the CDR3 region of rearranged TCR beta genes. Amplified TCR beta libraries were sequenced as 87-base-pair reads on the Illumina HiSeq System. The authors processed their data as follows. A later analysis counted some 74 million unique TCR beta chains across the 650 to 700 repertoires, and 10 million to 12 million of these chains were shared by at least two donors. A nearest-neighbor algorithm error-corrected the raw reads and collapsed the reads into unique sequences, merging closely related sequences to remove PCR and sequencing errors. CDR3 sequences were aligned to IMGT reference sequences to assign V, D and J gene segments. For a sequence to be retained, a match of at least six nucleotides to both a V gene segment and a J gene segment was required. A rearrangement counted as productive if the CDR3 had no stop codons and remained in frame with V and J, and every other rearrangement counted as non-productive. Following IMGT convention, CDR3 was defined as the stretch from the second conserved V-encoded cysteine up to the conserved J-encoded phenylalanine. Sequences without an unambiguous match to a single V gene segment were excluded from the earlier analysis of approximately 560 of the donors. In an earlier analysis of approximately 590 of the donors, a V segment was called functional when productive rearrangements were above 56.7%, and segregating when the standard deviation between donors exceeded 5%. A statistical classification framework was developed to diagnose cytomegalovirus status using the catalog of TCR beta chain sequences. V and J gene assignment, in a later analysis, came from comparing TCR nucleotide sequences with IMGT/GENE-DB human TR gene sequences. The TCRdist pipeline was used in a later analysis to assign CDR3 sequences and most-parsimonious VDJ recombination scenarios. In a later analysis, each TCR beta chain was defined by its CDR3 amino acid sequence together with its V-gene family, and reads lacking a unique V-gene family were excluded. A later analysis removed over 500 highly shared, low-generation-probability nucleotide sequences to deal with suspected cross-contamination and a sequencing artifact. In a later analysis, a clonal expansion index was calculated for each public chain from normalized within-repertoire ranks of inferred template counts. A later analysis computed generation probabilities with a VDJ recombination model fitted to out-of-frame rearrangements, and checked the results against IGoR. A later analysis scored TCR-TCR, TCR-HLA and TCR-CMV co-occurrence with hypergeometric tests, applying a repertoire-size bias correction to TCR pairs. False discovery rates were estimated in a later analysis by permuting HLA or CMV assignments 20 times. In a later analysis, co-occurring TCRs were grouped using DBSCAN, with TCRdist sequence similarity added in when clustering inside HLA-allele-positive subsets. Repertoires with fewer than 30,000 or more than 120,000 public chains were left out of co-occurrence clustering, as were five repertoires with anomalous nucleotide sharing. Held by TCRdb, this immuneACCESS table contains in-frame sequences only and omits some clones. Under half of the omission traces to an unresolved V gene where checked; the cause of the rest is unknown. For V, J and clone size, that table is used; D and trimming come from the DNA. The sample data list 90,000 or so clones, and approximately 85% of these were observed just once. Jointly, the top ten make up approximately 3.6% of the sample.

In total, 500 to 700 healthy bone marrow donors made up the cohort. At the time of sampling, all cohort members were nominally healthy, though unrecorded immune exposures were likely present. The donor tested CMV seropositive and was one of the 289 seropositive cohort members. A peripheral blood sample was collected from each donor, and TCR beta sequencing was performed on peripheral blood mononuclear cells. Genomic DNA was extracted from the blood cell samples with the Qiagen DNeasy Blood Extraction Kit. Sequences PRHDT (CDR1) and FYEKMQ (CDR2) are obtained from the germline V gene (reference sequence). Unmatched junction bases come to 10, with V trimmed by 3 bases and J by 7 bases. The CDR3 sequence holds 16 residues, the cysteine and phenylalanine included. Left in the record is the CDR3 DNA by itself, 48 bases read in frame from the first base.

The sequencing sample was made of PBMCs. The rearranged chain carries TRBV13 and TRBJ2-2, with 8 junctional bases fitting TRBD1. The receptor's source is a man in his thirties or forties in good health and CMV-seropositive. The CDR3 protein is CASSLGQEAAFGELFF. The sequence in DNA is TGTGCCAGCAGCTTGGGACAGGAGGCGGCGTTCGGGGAGCTGTTTTTT.